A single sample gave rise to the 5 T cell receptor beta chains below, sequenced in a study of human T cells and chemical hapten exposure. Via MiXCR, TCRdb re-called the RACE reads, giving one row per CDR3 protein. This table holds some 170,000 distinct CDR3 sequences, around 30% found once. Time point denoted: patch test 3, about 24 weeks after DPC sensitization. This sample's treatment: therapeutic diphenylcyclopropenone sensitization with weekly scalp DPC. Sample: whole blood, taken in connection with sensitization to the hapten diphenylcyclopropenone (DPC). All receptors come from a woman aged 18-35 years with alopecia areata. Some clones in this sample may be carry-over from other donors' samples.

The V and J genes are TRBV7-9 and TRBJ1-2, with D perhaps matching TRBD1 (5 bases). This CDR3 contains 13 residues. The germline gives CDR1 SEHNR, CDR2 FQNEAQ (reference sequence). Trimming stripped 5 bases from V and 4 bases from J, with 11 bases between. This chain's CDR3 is CASSDTGSYGYTF. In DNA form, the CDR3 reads TGTGCCAGCAGCGACACAGGCAGCTATGGCTACACCTTC.

CDR3 sequence reads: CASSPGVVNTEAFF. The CDR3 DNA follows: TGCGCCAGCAGCCCTGGAGTAGTGAACACTGAAGCTTTCTTT. The genes are TRBV5-1 and TRBJ1-1; D unresolved. V was cut by 4 bases and J by 0 bases, with 10 bases left in between. The CDR3 sequence is 14 residues long. Germline V lookup: CDR1 SGHRS, CDR2 YFSETQ.

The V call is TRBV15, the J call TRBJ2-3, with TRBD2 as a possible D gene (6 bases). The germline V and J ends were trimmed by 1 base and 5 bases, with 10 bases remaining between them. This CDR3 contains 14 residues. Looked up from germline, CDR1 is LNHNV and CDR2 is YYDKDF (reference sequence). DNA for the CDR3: TGTGCCACCAGCAGAGGGGGGGTTGGAGATACGCAGTATTTT. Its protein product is CATSRGGVGDTQYF.

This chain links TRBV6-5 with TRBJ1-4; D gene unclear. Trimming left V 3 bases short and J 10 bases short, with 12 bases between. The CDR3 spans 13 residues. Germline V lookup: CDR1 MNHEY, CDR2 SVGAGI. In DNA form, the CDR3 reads TGTGCCAGCAGTTATGCGGGCGAGGGAAAACTGTTTTTT. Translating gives CASSYAGEGKLFF.

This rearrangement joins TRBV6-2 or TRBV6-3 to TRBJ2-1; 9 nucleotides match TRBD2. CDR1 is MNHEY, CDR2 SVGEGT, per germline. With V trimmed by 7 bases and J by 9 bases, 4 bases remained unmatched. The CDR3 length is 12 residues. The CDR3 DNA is TGTGCCAGCAAGGGGACTAGCAGTGAGCAGTTCTTC. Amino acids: CASKGTSSEQFF.